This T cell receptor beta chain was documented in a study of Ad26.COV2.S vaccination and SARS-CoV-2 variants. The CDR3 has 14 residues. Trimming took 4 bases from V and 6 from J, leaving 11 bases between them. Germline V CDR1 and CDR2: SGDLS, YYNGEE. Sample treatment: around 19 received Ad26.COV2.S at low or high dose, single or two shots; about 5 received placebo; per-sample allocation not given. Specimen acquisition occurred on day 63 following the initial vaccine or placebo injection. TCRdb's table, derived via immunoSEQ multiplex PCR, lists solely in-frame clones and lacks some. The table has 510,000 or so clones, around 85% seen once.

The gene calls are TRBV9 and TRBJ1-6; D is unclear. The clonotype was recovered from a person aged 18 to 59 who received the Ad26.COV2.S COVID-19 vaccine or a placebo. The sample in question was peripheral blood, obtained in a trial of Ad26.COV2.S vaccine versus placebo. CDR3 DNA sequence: TGTGCCAGCAGCCCTGGACTTGTTAATTCACCCCTCCACTTT. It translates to CASSPGLVNSPLHF.